This T cell receptor beta chain was identified in a study of cytomegalovirus exposure and HLA in healthy donors. Overall study: In an earlier analysis, almost 120 million unique TCR beta sequences were found from some 180 million T cells.

Germline lookup yields CDR1 MNHNS and CDR2 SASEGT. This CDR3 comprises 13 residues. V lost 2 bases to trimming and J lost 8 bases, with 12 bases between them. In the case of this clone: Its matching antigen is unknown.

Study-wide results and caveats: A later analysis linked a missense variant in DCLRE1C to the trimming of TCR beta V and J genes. In all likelihood, a cluster of highly shared sequence variants was a sequencing artifact. An analysis done earlier found most TCR beta V segments productive about 90% or about 30% of the time.

The PCR was carried out with 60 Vbeta primers and 13 Jbeta primers. Some clones are missing from TCRdb's copy, which holds only in-frame ones; the method was immunoSEQ multiplex PCR. The sample lists about 140,000 clones, roughly 80% seen once, with approximately 10% in the top ten. The sample taken for sequencing was PBMCs. The V call is TRBV6-1, the J call TRBJ1-2; D gene uncertain. The receptor comes from a man between 18 and 35 years old in good health and CMV-seropositive. The CDR3 loop reads CASSEWAGDGYTF. The CDR3 nucleotides are TGTGCCAGCAGTGAATGGGCAGGCGACGGCTACACCTTC.